Each of the 9 T cell receptor beta chains below was sequenced from the same sample in a study of T cell changes during pregnancy in multiple sclerosis. Sequenced by immunoSEQ multiplex PCR; TCRdb stores in-frame clones only, minus some. There are more than 85,000 clones in the sample; around 93% occur only once, and approximately 1.3% lies in the top ten. Specimen: peripheral blood, collected in the third trimester of pregnancy. Receptor source: a female donor in good health, enrolled as a control in a pregnancy study.

This sequence joins TRBV27 and TRBJ2-1; D is undetermined. V lost 7 bases, J lost 0 bases, and 10 bases lay in between. CDR1 is MNHEY, CDR2 SMNVEV, per germline (reference sequence). CDR3 length: 14 residues. CDR3 protein: CASTKLSSYNEQFF. CDR3 sequence (DNA): TGTGCCAGCACCAAGCTTAGCTCCTACAATGAGCAGTTCTTC.

The chain combines TRBV5-1 with TRBJ2-3, with 7 bases that match TRBD2. CDR1 is SGHRS, CDR2 YFSETQ, per germline. With V trimmed by 0 bases and J by 3 bases, 7 bases remained unmatched. This CDR3 has 16 residues. The CDR3 loop reads CASSLGNSGRTDTQYF. The CDR3 region has the DNA TGCGCCAGCAGCTTGGGTAATAGCGGGCGAACAGATACGCAGTATTTT.

The rearrangement uses TRBV29-1 and TRBJ1-2, with 8 positions matching TRBD1. V lost 4 bases and J lost 5; bases outside the gene matches: 6. The CDR3 is made up of 13 amino acids. Germline CDR1 and CDR2: SQVTM and ANQGSEA. The CDR3 nucleotides read TGCAGCGTTGTCGCGACAGGGGAGTATGGCTACACCTTC. Amino acid sequence: CSVVATGEYGYTF.

This clone was counted a single time. No conserved phenylalanine or tryptophan ends this CDR3, so it is likely a read error. No DNA is shown, since the ends of the CDR3 on it are uncertain; the CDR3 is the one TCRdb lists. This chain joins TRBV21-1 and TRBJ1-1; the table's D call TRBD1 went unverified against the DNA. TRBV21-1 is recorded as a pseudogene. The CDR3 region is 8 residues in length, termini included. The CDR3 spells CASSKVLQ.

J is TRBJ2-7 and V is TRBV28; 9 positions match TRBD2. Germline V gene lookup returns CDR1 MDHEN and CDR2 SYDVKM. Unmatched junction bases numbered 4, after V lost 5 bases and J lost 2 bases. This CDR3 has 14 residues. The CDR3 here is CASSIAGDTYEQYF. Written as DNA, the CDR3 is TGTGCCAGCAGTATAGCGGGAGACACCTACGAGCAGTACTTC.

The chain has TRBV6-1 and TRBJ2-7; 9 bases fit TRBD1. Germline-derived CDR1 and CDR2 are MNHNS and SASEGT. The CDR3 loop spans 16 amino acids. V lost 4 bases to trimming and J lost 5 bases; unmatched junction nucleotides: 12. The CDR3 nucleotides read TGTGCCAGCAGTGCCAAAAGGGGGACAGGGACCGACGAGCAGTACTTC. It encodes CASSAKRGTGTDEQYF.

The chain recombines TRBV7-6 with TRBJ1-1; no clear D gene. The V and J ends lost 3 bases and 2 bases respectively, with 13 bases between them. The germline V gene has CDR1 SGHVS and CDR2 FNYEAQ. The CDR3 covers 15 residues. CDR3 sequence (DNA): TGTGCCAGCAGCTTGTTGACACCTACAAACACTGAAGCTTTCTTT. It specifies CASSLLTPTNTEAFF.

This rearrangement joins TRBV27 to TRBJ1-6; D is perhaps TRBD1 (5 bases). The length of the CDR3 is 13 residues. V was pared by 3 bases and J by 8 bases, with 8 bases between. The V gene's germline CDR1 is MNHEY and CDR2 SMNVEV (reference sequence). DNA for the CDR3: TGTGCCAGCAGTTTCAGGGACTATTCACCCCTCCACTTT. It yields the protein CASSFRDYSPLHF.

The CDR3 DNA is TGTGCCAGCAGCTACGGGACTAGCATTTACGAGCAGTACTTC. Residues: CASSYGTSIYEQYF. The chain employs TRBV7-9 and TRBJ2-7, with 9 bases matching TRBD2. The CDR3 is 14 amino acids. J lost 4 bases, V lost 4 bases, and 5 bases had no gene match. The germline V gene encodes CDR1 SEHNR and CDR2 FQNEAQ (reference sequence). Full variable domain (remainder filled in from reference TRBV7-9 and TRBJ2-7): DTGVSQNPRHKITKRGQNVTFRCDPISEHNRLYWYRQTLGQGPEFLTYFQNEAQLEKSRLLSDRFSAERPKGSFSTLEIQRTEQGDSAMYLCASSYGTSIYEQYFGPGTRLTVT.